This TCR beta chain was captured by sequencing in a study of human T cells and chemical hapten exposure. Overall study context: Slight differences in pooled library volume were the main source of varying TCR yields across samples.

TCRdb called the RACE reads again in MiXCR, with one record for every CDR3 protein. The sample holds more than 250,000 distinct CDR3 sequences, around 7% seen once. Study outcomes and limitations: The study found that DPC sensitization did not change TCRs above 1 in 1000 frequency.

CDR1 and CDR2 (germline): MNHNS, SASEGT. Between the trimmed V and J ends, which lost 7 bases and 1 base, there was a span of 16 bases. CDR3 length: 15 amino acids. This clonotype was recorded many times. Its antigen is currently unknown. Documented time point: pre-sensitization, week 0. Treatment noted: therapeutic diphenylcyclopropenone sensitization with weekly scalp DPC. Blood draws preceded each patch test application. Sequencing started from total RNA isolated from unfractionated whole blood. Specimen: whole blood, collected in connection with sensitization to the hapten diphenylcyclopropenone (DPC). The receptor comes from a man aged 18 to 29 with alopecia areata. Some clones in this sample may be carry-over from other donors' samples. The gene calls are TRBV6-1 and TRBJ2-5; D is unresolved. The CDR3 is CASTETSLPQETQYF. The DNA for the CDR3 is TGTGCCAGCACCGAGACATCCCTACCCCAAGAGACCCAGTACTTC.